This record looks at one T cell receptor (beta chain) sequence and its context. TCRdb reprocessed the 5' RACE reads via MiXCR and lists one record per CDR3 protein. The top ten clones hold about 3.9% of a sample with tens of thousands of distinct CDR3 sequences, about 29% of them seen once. Germline values: CDR1 SGHRS, CDR2 YFSETQ. The CDR3 covers 14 residues. Trimming at V came to 5 bases and at J to 7 bases, leaving 12 bases not matched to a gene. The sequenced sample was memory CD4+ T cells sorted from a lymph node. Subset defined: memory CD4+ T cells, CD4+CD45RO+CD25-. The chain joins TRBV5-1 to TRBJ2-7; 7 bases are shared with TRBD1. This TCR was sampled from a female donor with breast cancer. CDR3 sequence: CASRTTGALGEQYF. CDR3 DNA: TGCGCCAGCAGGACAACAGGGGCCCTAGGGGAGCAGTACTTC.